This T cell receptor (beta chain) was retrieved from a study of blood T cell repertoires in COVID-19. For the study at large: Whether acute or convalescent, the COVID-19 samples came from the United States, Italy and Spain. T cells, B-cell-depleted T cells, or PBMCs provided the cDNA or gDNA that served as material.

V lost 0 bases to trimming and J lost 4 bases; unmatched junction nucleotides: 5. The CDR3 spans 15 residues. CDR1 and CDR2 from the germline V gene are SGDLS and YYNGEE. Produced via immunoSEQ multiplex PCR; TCRdb's table is partial and in-frame only. This repertoire shows some 72,000 clones, 70% to 90% found once; its top ten account for approximately 4.5%. This clonotype originated in a man aged 50 to 60 with active COVID-19. This chain connects TRBV9 to TRBJ2-3; 7 bases match TRBD2. Specimen: peripheral blood. The DNA of the CDR3 is TGTGCCAGCAGCGTAGCCTCCACTAGCGCAGATACGCAGTATTTT. Its translation is CASSVASTSADTQYF.